This T cell receptor (beta chain) was retrieved from a study of cytomegalovirus exposure and HLA in healthy donors. Study background: A prior study identified just under 120 million unique TCR beta sequences from 180 million or so T cells. Study observations and caveats: Researchers reported in a later analysis that a missense DCLRE1C variant was tied to TCR beta V- and J-gene trimming. For most TCR beta V segments, an earlier analysis put the productive rate at about 87% or about 30% of the time.

The PCR made use of 60 Vbeta and 13 Jbeta primers. The table came from immunoSEQ multiplex PCR; TCRdb's copy has only in-frame clones and leaves some out. The sample has about 120,000 clones, 70% to 80% seen once. On this clone: Its antigen remains unknown.

This TCR was sampled from a woman between 35 and 50 years old in good health and CMV-seropositive. Input material: PBMCs.

The CDR3 DNA is TGTGCCTCTAGGGCAGGGTATACAGATACGCAGTATTTT. Its protein is CASRAGYTDTQYF. V is TRBV30 and J is TRBJ2-3; a weak D match, TRBD1 (5 bases). CDR1 and CDR2 (germline): GTSNPN, SVGIG (reference sequence). This CDR3 comprises 13 residues. Between the trimmed V and J ends, which lost 7 bases and 3 bases, there was a span of 14 bases.